One and the same sample provided the 32 T cell receptor beta chains below, sequenced in a study of cytomegalovirus exposure and HLA in healthy donors. Using immunoSEQ multiplex PCR, the repertoire was profiled, and TCRdb retains in-frame clones only, with some absent. Seen here are tens of thousands of clones, around 95% observed once, and the top ten hold about 0.63%. The specimen was PBMCs. The receptors were sampled from a woman under 30 in good health and CMV-seronegative.

The chain joins TRBV2 to TRBJ1-1, with unresolved D. Germline CDR1 and CDR2: SNHLY and FYNNEI. CDR3 length equals 14 residues. V was shortened by 2 bases and J by 0 bases, with 7 bases between the two germline ends. The CDR3 sequence is CASSEMRMNTEAFF. The DNA for the CDR3 is TGTGCCAGCAGTGAAATGCGAATGAACACTGAAGCTTTCTTT. The full variable domain, in which reference TRBV2 and TRBJ1-1 provide the parts outside the CDR3, is EPEVTQTPSHQVTQMGQEVILRCVPISNHLYFYWYRQILGQKVEFLVSFYNNEISEKSEIFDDQFSVERPDGSNFTLKIRSTKLEDSAMYFCASSEMRMNTEAFFGQGTRLTVV.

The rearrangement uses TRBV7-9 and TRBJ1-4; 8 bases agree with TRBD1. The CDR3 spans 14 residues. Germline loops: CDR1 SEHNR, CDR2 FQNEAQ (reference sequence). The V segment lost 5 bases and the J segment 7 bases; nucleotides outside the gene matches: 6. The CDR3 sequence: CASSVTGAGEKLFF. The CDR3 DNA sequence: TGTGCCAGCAGCGTGACAGGGGCCGGTGAAAAACTGTTTTTT.

The chain uses TRBV5-1 and TRBJ2-7, with a possible D match to TRBD1 (6 bases). Trimming shortened V by 0 bases and J by 4 bases, and 14 bases separated the two germline ends. The CDR3 spans 15 residues. CDR1 and CDR2 (germline): SGHRS, YFSETQ. CDR3 DNA sequence: TGCGCCAGCAGCTTGGGTGGGGCAGGGGAATACGAGCAGTACTTC. This translates into CASSLGGAGEYEQYF.

The chain carries TRBV6-5 and TRBJ2-7; a weak D match, TRBD2 (7 bases). Germline V gene sequence: CDR1 MNHEY, CDR2 SVGAGI. V was clipped by 2 bases and J by 2 bases, with 13 bases between them. The CDR3 sequence is 15 residues long. CDR3 amino acids: CASSYDGGPTYEQYF. The DNA for the CDR3 is TGTGCCAGCAGTTACGACGGGGGGCCTACCTACGAGCAGTACTTC.

The chain carries TRBV6-1 and TRBJ1-6; unclear D gene. The CDR3 length is 15 residues. Trimming stripped 5 bases from V and 3 bases from J, with 11 bases between. CDR1 and CDR2 (germline): MNHNS, SASEGT. CDR3 nucleotides: TGTGCCAGCAGTTGGGAGAGGATCTATAATTCACCCCTCCACTTT. Protein sequence: CASSWERIYNSPLHF.

V and J are TRBV29-1 and TRBJ1-1; 9 nucleotides line up with TRBD1. J lost 1 base, V lost 5 bases, and 5 bases had no gene match. Germline CDR1 SQVTM, CDR2 ANQGSEA. CDR3 length equals 14 residues. CDR3 DNA: TGCAGCGTTTCACAGGGGGCGTGGAACACTGAAGCTTTCTTT. Protein sequence: CSVSQGAWNTEAFF.

This clone came up once. The rearrangement links TRBV19 to TRBJ2-4; TRBD1 aligns across 8 bases. V lost 3 bases to trimming and J lost 2 bases; unmatched junction nucleotides: 9. The CDR3 covers 17 residues. Germline-derived CDR1 and CDR2 are LNHDA and SQIVND (reference sequence). For the CDR3, the DNA is TGTGCCAGTAGTATCACAGGGGGAAGGGTGTCCAAAAACATTCAGTACTTC. It translates to CASSITGGRVSKNIQYF.

The table lists this clone with a count of one. V gene TRBV9 combines with J gene TRBJ1-2; no definite D call. Germline V lookup: CDR1 SGDLS, CDR2 YYNGEE. V gave up 0 bases and J gave up 3 bases, with 6 bases separating them. This CDR3 has 13 residues. CDR3 residues: CASSVDGDYGYTF. In DNA, the CDR3 is TGTGCCAGCAGCGTAGACGGGGACTATGGCTACACCTTC.

This chain links TRBV13 with TRBJ1-5, with D maybe TRBD1 (5 bases). With 6 bases removed from V and 0 bases from J, the gap between germline ends came to 12 bases. CDR3 size: 15 residues. Germline V gene lookup returns CDR1 PRHDT and CDR2 FYEKMQ (reference sequence). CDR3 nucleotide sequence: TGTGCCAGCAGTCAGGGTTGGGATAGCAATCAGCCCCAGCATTTT. Translating it yields CASSQGWDSNQPQHF.

The gene calls are TRBV28 and TRBJ2-1; 9 nucleotides agree with TRBD1. CDR1 MDHEN and CDR2 SYDVKM come from the germline V gene. The CDR3 is made up of 15 amino acids. The V and J ends lost 8 bases and 4 bases, in that order; junction bases with no gene match: 9. CDR3 loop: CASRVGTGPYNEQFF. The CDR3 DNA follows: TGTGCCAGCCGAGTAGGGACAGGGCCTTACAATGAGCAGTTCTTC. The full variable domain, completed using reference TRBV28 and TRBJ2-1, is DVKVTQSSRYLVKRTGEKVFLECVQDMDHENMFWYRQDPGLGLRLIYFSYDVKMKEKGDIPEGYSVSREKKERFSLILESASTNQTSMYLCASRVGTGPYNEQFFGPGTRLTVL.

The genes are TRBV30 and TRBJ1-1; D not certain. This CDR3 has 11 residues. Trimming pared 2 bases from V and 2 bases from J, leaving 3 bases between. Germline CDR1 is GTSNPN and CDR2 is SVGIG (reference sequence). CDR3 nucleotides: TGTGCCTGGAGTTATAACACTGAAGCTTTCTTT. Encoded protein: CAWSYNTEAFF.

The chain is built from TRBV5-6 and TRBJ1-1; tentative D call: TRBD1 (5 bases). V lost 7 bases and J lost 5, with 12 bases in between. CDR3 size: 12 residues. Per the germline V gene, CDR1 is SGHDT and CDR2 is YYEEEE. The CDR3 region is CASGKGLTEAFF. DNA of the CDR3: TGTGCCAGCGGGAAGGGGTTGACTGAAGCTTTCTTT.

The chain combines TRBV7-2 with TRBJ1-6; 8 bases fit TRBD1. This CDR3 has 16 residues. Germline V gene lookup returns CDR1 SGHTA and CDR2 FQGNSA. V was pared by 2 bases and J by 7 bases, with 7 bases of the junction left unmatched. CDR3 coding DNA: TGTGCCAGCAGCTTACAGGGGGCTACGGGAAATTCACCCCTCCACTTT. This codes for CASSLQGATGNSPLHF. Full variable domain (remainder filled in from reference TRBV7-2 and TRBJ1-6): GAGVSQSPSNKVTEKGKDVELRCDPISGHTALYWYRQSLGQGLEFLIYFQGNSAPDKSGLPSDRFSAERTGGSVSTLTIQRTQQEDSAVYLCASSLQGATGNSPLHFGNGTRLTVT.

This clone was counted once. The chain employs TRBV6-5 and TRBJ1-2; D is undetermined. Trimming took off 5 bases at V and 5 bases at J, with 15 bases between the two ends. The CDR3 loop spans 14 amino acids. Germline lookup yields CDR1 MNHEY and CDR2 SVGAGI. CDR3 region: CASSHLREGYGYTF. The CDR3 bases are TGTGCCAGCAGTCACCTTCGCGAGGGATATGGCTACACCTTC.

This chain links TRBV6-5 with TRBJ1-4, with 7 positions matching TRBD1. This CDR3 has 16 amino acids. The germline gives CDR1 MNHEY, CDR2 SVGAGI. J gave up 5 bases and V 2 bases, and 8 bases lay outside the gene matches. The CDR3 nucleotides read TGTGCCAGCAGTTACGACAGGGTCGGGACGAATGAAAAACTGTTTTTT. This translates into CASSYDRVGTNEKLFF.

V gene TRBV5-1 combines with J gene TRBJ2-7; D uncertain. V was clipped by 5 bases and J by 6 bases, with 12 bases between them. The CDR3 runs to 12 residues. The germline V gene encodes CDR1 SGHRS and CDR2 YFSETQ. CDR3 sequence reads: CASRTGGGEQYF. As DNA, the CDR3 is TGCGCCAGCAGAACCGGTGGCGGCGAGCAGTACTTC.

This CDR3 is CASSPLPPSKITDTQYF. As DNA, the CDR3 is TGTGCCAGCTCACCACTCCCCCCATCAAAAATTACAGATACGCAGTATTTT. The chain employs TRBV18 and TRBJ2-3; no firm D call. V gave up 1 base and J gave up 3 bases, with 17 bases separating them. The CDR3 is 17 amino acids. CDR1 is KGHSH, CDR2 LQKENI, per germline.

The chain couples TRBV4-2 to TRBJ2-7; TRBD1 matches 9 bases. Trimming cost V 0 bases and J 4 bases; bases outside gene matches: 7. The CDR3 spans 16 residues. Germline V gene lookup returns CDR1 LGHNA and CDR2 YNFKEQ. In nucleotides, the CDR3 is TGTGCCAGCAGCCAAGAGGAGGGACAGGGTTTTTACGAGCAGTACTTC. Residues: CASSQEEGQGFYEQYF.

The chain carries TRBV4-1 and TRBJ1-2; 7 positions agree with TRBD1. Germline V gene sequence: CDR1 MGHRA, CDR2 YSYEKL. The length of the CDR3 is 15 residues. With 1 base clipped from V and 7 bases from J, the junction kept 9 bases outside the gene matches. The CDR3 here is CASSQVIQGMGGYTF. CDR3 nucleotides: TGCGCCAGCAGCCAAGTCATACAGGGGATGGGTGGCTACACCTTC.

This chain links TRBV14 with TRBJ2-1; D is possibly TRBD2 (6 bases). CDR3 length: 15 amino acids. The germline gives CDR1 SGHDN, CDR2 FVKESK. Between the trimmed V and J ends, which lost 1 base and 1 base, there was a span of 8 bases. CDR3 protein: CASSQGLASYNEQFF. Written as DNA, the CDR3 is TGTGCCAGCAGCCAAGGGCTAGCGTCCTACAATGAGCAGTTCTTC. The whole variable domain, remainder taken from reference TRBV14 and TRBJ2-1, is EAGVTQFPSHSVIEKGQTVTLRCDPISGHDNLYWYRRVMGKEIKFLLHFVKESKQDESGMPNNRFLAERTGGTYSTLKVQPAELEDSGVYFCASSQGLASYNEQFFGPGTRLTVL.

V is TRBV18 and J is TRBJ2-1; 8 nucleotides line up with TRBD1. V lost 3 bases and J lost 6; bases outside the gene matches: 10. Per germline, CDR1 KGHSH and CDR2 LQKENI. This CDR3 spans 16 amino acids. CDR3 amino acids: CASSPIVGTGINEQFF. CDR3 coding DNA: TGTGCCAGCTCACCTATAGTCGGGACAGGCATCAATGAGCAGTTCTTC.

The chain recombines TRBV13 with TRBJ2-7, with D perhaps matching TRBD2 (6 bases). The CDR3 is made up of 15 amino acids. Trimming took off 3 bases at V and 0 bases at J, with 12 bases between the two ends. Germline CDR1 reads PRHDT; CDR2 reads FYEKMQ (reference sequence). CDR3 loop: CASSFGRKSSYEQYF. The DNA for the CDR3 is TGTGCCAGCAGCTTTGGGAGGAAGAGCTCCTACGAGCAGTACTTC.

The chain combines TRBV9 with TRBJ2-2; 8 nucleotides line up with TRBD1. Losses at the gene ends were 0 bases for V and 0 bases for J; bases not matched to a gene: 1. Germline lookup yields CDR1 SGDLS and CDR2 YYNGEE. The CDR3 runs to 16 residues. The CDR3 region is CASSVAGGANTGELFF. The CDR3 bases are TGTGCCAGCAGCGTAGCAGGGGGCGCGAACACCGGGGAGCTGTTTTTT. The whole variable domain, remainder taken from reference TRBV9 and TRBJ2-2, is DSGVTQTPKHLITATGQRVTLRCSPRSGDLSVYWYQQSLDQGLQFLIQYYNGEERAKGNILERFSAQQFPDLHSELNLSSLELGDSALYFCASSVAGGANTGELFFGEGSRLTVL.

This rearrangement joins TRBV29-1 to TRBJ2-3; TRBD1 aligns across 9 bases. This CDR3 comprises 13 residues. The V segment lost 7 bases and the J segment 6 bases; nucleotides outside the gene matches: 8. Germline V gene data show CDR1 as SQVTM and CDR2 as ANQGSEA. As DNA, the CDR3 is TGCAGCGCCCGGACAGGGGACAGGGATACGCAGTATTTT. It translates to CSARTGDRDTQYF.

The chain recombines TRBV5-8 with TRBJ2-2, with D tentatively TRBD1 (5 bases). The germline gives CDR1 SGHTS, CDR2 YDEGEE. V was trimmed by 2 bases and J by 4 bases, leaving 15 bases between them. This CDR3 has 16 residues. The CDR3 is CASSFVQGRITGELFF. CDR3 sequence (DNA): TGTGCCAGCAGCTTTGTGCAGGGTCGGATCACCGGGGAGCTGTTTTTT.

In DNA form, the CDR3 reads TGTGCCAGCAGCGCCCGGGATCCCCGGAGCTACACCTTC. Its protein product is CASSARDPRSYTF. The chain combines TRBV14 with TRBJ1-2, with D unclear. This CDR3 has 13 amino acids. Trimming removed 5 bases at V and 9 bases at J, with 16 bases between. Germline V CDR1 and CDR2: SGHDN, FVKESK. Combining the CDR3 with reference TRBV14 and TRBJ1-2 gives the whole variable domain EAGVTQFPSHSVIEKGQTVTLRCDPISGHDNLYWYRRVMGKEIKFLLHFVKESKQDESGMPNNRFLAERTGGTYSTLKVQPAELEDSGVYFCASSARDPRSYTFGSGTRLTVV.

This chain connects TRBV9 to TRBJ2-7; D perhaps matches TRBD1 (6 bases). The length of the CDR3 is 15 residues. Trimming stripped 10 bases from V and 3 bases from J, with 23 bases between. Germline V gives CDR1 SGDLS, CDR2 YYNGEE. The CDR3 DNA is TGTGCCTCCCTGCTTGGGCTGGACAGTTTCTACGAGCAGTACTTC. This sequence encodes CASLLGLDSFYEQYF. The whole variable domain, remainder taken from reference TRBV9 and TRBJ2-7, is DSGVTQTPKHLITATGQRVTLRCSPRSGDLSVYWYQQSLDQGLQFLIQYYNGEERAKGNILERFSAQQFPDLHSELNLSSLELGDSALYFCASLLGLDSFYEQYFGPGTRLTVT.

The chain recombines TRBV7-2 with TRBJ1-2, with D unresolved. Germline values: CDR1 SGHTA, CDR2 FQGNSA. Deletions cut 5 bases from V and 8 bases from J, with 18 bases between. This CDR3 is 14 amino acids long. The CDR3 sequence is CASSPESGRGGYTF. The CDR3 bases are TGTGCCAGCAGCCCTGAAAGTGGACGGGGAGGCTACACCTTC. The full variable domain, with the rest looked up from reference TRBV7-2 and TRBJ1-2, is GAGVSQSPSNKVTEKGKDVELRCDPISGHTALYWYRQSLGQGLEFLIYFQGNSAPDKSGLPSDRFSAERTGGSVSTLTIQRTQQEDSAVYLCASSPESGRGGYTFGSGTRLTVV.

The chain links TRBV12-2 to TRBJ1-2. TRBV12-2 is listed as a pseudogene. This CDR3 has 16 residues. CDR3 loop: CASRLALRVANYGYTF. The CDR3 DNA reads as TGTGCAAGTCGCTTAGCGTTGAGGGTGGCTAACTATGGCTACACCTTC.

The rearrangement uses TRBV7-2 and TRBJ2-2; 7 bases fit TRBD2. This CDR3 comprises 14 residues. The germline V gene has CDR1 SGHTA and CDR2 FQGNSA. V shed 4 bases, J shed 2 bases, and the junction held 1 base outside the gene matches. CDR3 region: CASSSGLNTGELFF. The CDR3 DNA sequence: TGTGCCAGCAGCTCGGGACTAAACACCGGGGAGCTGTTTTTT. Variable domain in full (rest from reference TRBV7-2 and TRBJ2-2): GAGVSQSPSNKVTEKGKDVELRCDPISGHTALYWYRQSLGQGLEFLIYFQGNSAPDKSGLPSDRFSAERTGGSVSTLTIQRTQQEDSAVYLCASSSGLNTGELFFGEGSRLTVL.

The count of this clone is one. The chain employs TRBV19 and TRBJ1-2, with 12 bases lining up with TRBD1. V shed 5 bases and J 2 bases; nucleotides not matched to a gene: 3. This CDR3 is 15 amino acids long. The germline CDR1 and CDR2 sequences are LNHDA and SQIVND (reference sequence). CDR3 in amino acids: CASSPGQGANYGYTF. The CDR3 DNA sequence: TGTGCCAGTAGTCCGGGACAGGGGGCCAACTATGGCTACACCTTC.

V gene TRBV19 combines with J gene TRBJ1-3, with D perhaps matching TRBD1 (6 bases). Germline V CDR1 and CDR2: LNHDA, SQIVND (reference sequence). Deletions cut 5 bases from V and 0 bases from J, with 11 bases between. The CDR3 covers 15 residues. The CDR3 loop is CASSLRGISGNTIYF. The CDR3, as DNA: TGTGCCAGTAGTCTCAGGGGCATCTCTGGAAACACCATATATTTT.